These 7 T cell receptor beta chains were all obtained from the same sample, sequenced in a study of blood T cells in healthy people across ages. A second PCR, run for roughly 6 to 11 cycles, used a sample-barcoded 5' primer plus a J-beta primer mix. TCRdb analysed the 5' RACE reads with MiXCR anew, one entry per CDR3 protein. The data show some 560,000 distinct CDR3 sequences, around 27% seen once. The sample was also reused in another study, on T cells of mothers and their children.

The sample comprised blood. The receptors stem from a boy aged 2 to 10 in good health.

This chain uses TRBV20-1 with TRBJ1-1; TRBD1 is a possible D gene (6 bases). Germline V CDR1 and CDR2: DFQATT, SNEGSKA (reference sequence). Trimming took off 0 bases at V and 3 bases at J, with 17 bases between the two ends. The CDR3 runs 16 residues. DNA of the CDR3: TGCAGTGCTAGAGATTACCGGGGGCGCCGGGACACTGAAGCTTTCTTT. It translates to CSARDYRGRRDTEAFF.

The rearrangement links TRBV7-2 to TRBJ1-2; D is uncertain. With 1 base removed from V and 2 bases from J, the gap between germline ends came to 8 bases. This CDR3 has 14 residues. In germline, CDR1 is SGHTA, CDR2 FQGNSA. CDR3 sequence: CASSLVVENYGYTF. CDR3 bases: TGTGCCAGCAGCTTAGTCGTAGAGAACTATGGCTACACCTTC.

The gene calls are TRBV29-1 and TRBJ1-4; 10 nucleotides line up with TRBD1. CDR3 size: 12 residues. From germline, CDR1 is SQVTM and CDR2 ANQGSEA. V gave up 7 bases and J gave up 6 bases; unmatched junction bases: 2. The CDR3 DNA reads as TGCAGCGCCGGGACAGGGGATGAAAAACTGTTTTTT. The encoded protein is CSAGTGDEKLFF.

There are a few counts of this clonotype. The V gene is TRBV3-1, the J gene TRBJ2-3, with 8 bases matching TRBD2. In germline, CDR1 is LGHDT, CDR2 YNNKEL (reference sequence). CDR3 length: 14 amino acids. J was trimmed by 6 bases and V by 4 bases; bases with no gene match: 6. The CDR3, as DNA: TGTGCCAGCAGCCCTCGGACTAGCAAGGATACGCAGTATTTT. Amino acid sequence: CASSPRTSKDTQYF.

The chain is built from TRBV6-6 and TRBJ2-5; 8 nucleotides agree with TRBD2. The junction had 11 bases not matched to a gene; V was cut back by 0 bases and J by 5 bases. Germline loops: CDR1 MNHNY, CDR2 SVGAGI (reference sequence). The CDR3 is 17 amino acids. CDR3 DNA: TGTGCCAGCAGTTACTCCGGGACTAGGCTGAACCGGGAGACCCAGTACTTC. This encodes CASSYSGTRLNRETQYF.

This clonotype occurred once. V gene TRBV18 combines with J gene TRBJ1-1, with D perhaps matching TRBD1 (6 bases). The CDR3 loop spans 13 amino acids. Trimming left V 6 bases short and J 8 bases short, with 16 bases between. From germline, CDR1 is KGHSH and CDR2 LQKENI. DNA for the CDR3: TGTGCCAGCTCTTCTGAACAGGGCATCGAAGCTTTCTTT. Residues: CASSSEQGIEAFF.

This clonotype was seen more than once but under ten times. The chain links TRBV10-3 to TRBJ1-3; TRBD1 matches at 7 bases. After removal of 8 bases from V and 0 bases from J, the junction contained 4 bases not matched to a gene. The germline CDR1 and CDR2 sequences are ENHRY and SYGVKD. The CDR3 is made up of 14 amino acids. CDR3 protein: CAIGQGVSGNTIYF. CDR3 sequence (DNA): TGTGCCATCGGCCAGGGGGTCTCTGGAAACACCATATATTTT.